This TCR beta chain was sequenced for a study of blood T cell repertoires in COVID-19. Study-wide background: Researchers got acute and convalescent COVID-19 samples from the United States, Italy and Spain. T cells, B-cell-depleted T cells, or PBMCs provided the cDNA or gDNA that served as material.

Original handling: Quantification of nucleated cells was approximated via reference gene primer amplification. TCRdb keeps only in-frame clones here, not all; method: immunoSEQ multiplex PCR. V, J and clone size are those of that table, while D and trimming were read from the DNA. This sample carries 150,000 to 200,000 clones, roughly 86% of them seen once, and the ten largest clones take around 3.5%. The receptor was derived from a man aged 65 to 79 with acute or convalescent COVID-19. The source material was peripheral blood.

The CDR3 sequence is CASSWKGDYGYTF. CDR3 DNA: TGTGCCAGCAGCTGGAAGGGAGACTATGGCTACACCTTC. The rearrangement links TRBV7-9 to TRBJ1-2; D uncertain. This CDR3 is built from 13 residues. Germline assignment: CDR1 SEHNR and CDR2 FQNEAQ (reference sequence). Trimming pared 4 bases from V and 3 bases from J, leaving 9 bases between.